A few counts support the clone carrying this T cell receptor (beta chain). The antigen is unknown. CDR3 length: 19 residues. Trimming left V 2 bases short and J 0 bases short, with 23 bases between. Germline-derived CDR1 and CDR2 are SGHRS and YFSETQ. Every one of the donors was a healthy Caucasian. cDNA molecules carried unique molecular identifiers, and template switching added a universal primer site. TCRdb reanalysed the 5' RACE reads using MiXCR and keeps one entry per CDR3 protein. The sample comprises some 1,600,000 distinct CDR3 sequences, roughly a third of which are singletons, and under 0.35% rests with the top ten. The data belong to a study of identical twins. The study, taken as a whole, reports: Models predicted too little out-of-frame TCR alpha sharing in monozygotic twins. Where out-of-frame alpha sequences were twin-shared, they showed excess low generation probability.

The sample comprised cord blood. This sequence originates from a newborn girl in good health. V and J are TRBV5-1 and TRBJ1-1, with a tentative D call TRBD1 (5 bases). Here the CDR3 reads CASSFSRAVMNGMNTEAFF. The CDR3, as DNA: TGCGCCAGCAGCTTTAGCAGGGCGGTGATGAACGGGATGAACACTGAAGCTTTCTTT.